This paragraph reports one T cell receptor beta chain. The germline gene is not matched at one end of the junction; a read error may be the cause. Sequencing used immunoSEQ multiplex PCR; TCRdb keeps in-frame clones, though not all of them. The sample holds some 22,000 clones, about 82% seen once. Every one of the patients relapsed after autologous stem cell transplantation (brentuximab vedotin exposure was variable). From germline, CDR1 is SGHAT and CDR2 FQNNGV. The CDR3 is 15 residues long. This entry belongs to a study of PD-1 blockade in classical Hodgkin lymphoma. This sample comprised peripheral blood mononuclear cells (PBMCs), obtained before the second cycle of nivolumab. The chain combines TRBV11-2 with TRBJ2-7; 14 positions agree with TRBD2. The TCR comes from a human donor with classical Hodgkin lymphoma. The CDR3 DNA reads as TGCGCCAGCAGCCGGGGGACTAGCGGGAGTAGCGAGCAGTACTTC. The encoded protein is CASSRGTSGSSEQYF.